This T cell receptor beta chain was recovered during a study of vaccination and CD4 T cells after COVID-19. Across the whole study: Mild disease affected under ten convalescent patients and severe disease one, all SARS-CoV-2 positive by nasal swab PCR. The authors used overlapping spike peptides from SARS-CoV-2, HCoV-NL63, HCoV-OC43 and HCoV-229E to stimulate cells. Each control was exposed to a CEFX pool, an HIV-1 Nef pool, or no peptide at all.

The treatment was: approximately 9-day PBMC culture with coronavirus spike peptide pools or control peptides (ViraFEST assay). ViraFEST stimulated the growth of antigen-specific T cells using peptide pools and subsequently profiled their TCRs by sequencing. Scientists ran DNA taken from cultured CD4+ T cells through the Oncomine TCR Beta short-read assay for sequencing. TCRdb ran MiXCR on the PCR reads and lists one entry per CDR3 protein. The table has fewer than 9,500 distinct CDR3 sequences, around 60% seen once. In the case of this clonotype: Its antigen is unknown.

The CDR3 consists of 17 residues. CDR1 is DFQATT, CDR2 SNEGSKA, per germline (reference sequence). Unmatched junction bases numbered 10, after V lost 3 bases and J lost 4 bases. This chain links TRBV20-1 with TRBJ2-1, with 12 bases lining up with TRBD2. Input material: CD4+ T cells from blood, cultured in vitro. The sequence was obtained from a human donor who had recovered from COVID-19. This chain's CDR3 is CSARNQASGRVYNEQFF. CDR3 bases: TGCAGTGCTAGGAACCAGGCTAGCGGGAGGGTATACAATGAGCAGTTCTTC.